These 20 T cell receptor beta chains share one sample of origin, sequenced in a study of STAT3 mutations in large granular lymphocyte leukemia. The antigens for these receptors are not known. Sequencing used immunoSEQ multiplex PCR; TCRdb keeps in-frame clones, though not all of them. Of approximately 42,000 clones listed, 80% to 85% are singletons. Study-level findings and limits: At least one immunodominant TCR beta clonotype appeared in every T-cell large granular lymphocyte leukemia patient.

Sequences were obtained from PBMCs. These receptors all stem from a human donor with T large granular lymphocyte leukemia. Some clones in this sample may be carry-over from other donors' samples.

This rearrangement joins TRBV10-3 to TRBJ2-7; D is possibly TRBD1 (6 bases). V lost 0 bases and J 2 bases, leaving 11 bases between the germline ends. Germline CDR1 ENHRY, CDR2 SYGVKD. CDR3 length: 15 amino acids. The CDR3 here is CAISESAGVTYEQYF. CDR3 bases: TGTGCCATCAGTGAGTCCGCAGGGGTGACCTACGAGCAGTACTTC.

This clone showed up just a few times. The chain links TRBV28 to TRBJ1-5; 8 positions agree with TRBD1. The V segment lost 6 bases and the J segment 6 bases; nucleotides outside the gene matches: 7. Germline values: CDR1 MDHEN, CDR2 SYDVKM. This CDR3 comprises 14 residues. CDR3 coding DNA: TGTGCCAGCAGAAACCCAGGGGGCACTCAGCCCCAGCATTTT. Its translation is CASRNPGGTQPQHF.

This clone has a single count. V is TRBV5-1 and J is TRBJ1-4, with D possibly TRBD1 on 5 matching bases. This CDR3 is 16 amino acids long. V shed 3 bases and J shed 7 bases, with 19 bases lying between them. The V gene's germline CDR1 is SGHRS and CDR2 YFSETQ. DNA for the CDR3: TGCGCCAGCAGCTCGGCTCTGCAGGGACTGGGTGAAAAACTGTTTTTT. This translates into CASSSALQGLGEKLFF.

The chain combines TRBV6-5 with TRBJ1-1; D unresolved. The CDR3 is made up of 15 amino acids. The V gene's germline CDR1 is MNHEY and CDR2 SVGAGI. V lost 2 bases and J 5 bases, leaving 15 bases between the germline ends. The CDR3 DNA reads TGTGCCAGCAGTTACATCGGGCAAGGGAGGACTGAAGCTTTCTTT. Its protein is CASSYIGQGRTEAFF.

The V and J genes are TRBV29-1 and TRBJ1-1; the D gene is possibly TRBD1 (6 bases). Trimming cost V 6 bases and J 3 bases, with 11 bases left between them. Germline V gene lookup returns CDR1 SQVTM and CDR2 ANQGSEA. This CDR3 is built from 12 residues. The CDR3 is CSVWGQDTEAFF. For the CDR3, the DNA is TGCAGCGTGTGGGGGCAAGACACTGAAGCTTTCTTT. Drawing the rest from reference TRBV29-1 and TRBJ1-1, the complete variable domain is SAVISQKPSRDICQRGTSLTIQCQVDSQVTMMFWYRQQPGQSLTLIATANQGSEATYESGFVIDKFPISRPNLTFSTLTVSNMSPEDSSIYLCSVWGQDTEAFFGQGTRLTVV.

This rearrangement joins TRBV5-4 to TRBJ1-1, with D tentatively TRBD1 (5 bases). The CDR3 is made up of 14 amino acids. Germline assignment: CDR1 SGHNT and CDR2 YYREEE (reference sequence). Trimming removed 6 bases at V and 6 bases at J, with 18 bases between. In DNA, the CDR3 is TGTGCCAGCACCCCATGGGGCAGGATGTCTGAAGCTTTCTTT. This sequence encodes CASTPWGRMSEAFF.

V usage is TRBV5-1 and J usage is TRBJ1-1, with no clear D. The CDR3 is 14 amino acids. CDR1 SGHRS and CDR2 YFSETQ come from the germline V gene. The ends were cut back, 5 bases at V and 1 base at J, with 12 bases in the middle. The CDR3, as DNA: TGCGCCAGCAGACTGTCACGCCCGAACACTGAAGCTTTCTTT. The encoded protein is CASRLSRPNTEAFF. The entire variable domain, with the rest obtained from reference TRBV5-1 and TRBJ1-1, is as follows: KAGVTQTPRYLIKTRGQQVTLSCSPISGHRSVSWYQQTPGQGLQFLFEYFSETQRNKGNFPGRFSGRQFSNSRSEMNVSTLELGDSALYLCASRLSRPNTEAFFGQGTRLTVV.

The chain combines TRBV7-2 with TRBJ2-7; 8 bases align to TRBD1. This CDR3 spans 15 amino acids. Germline-derived CDR1 and CDR2 are SGHTA and FQGNSA. Trimming removed 5 bases from V and 1 base from J; junction bases left unmatched: 7. The CDR3, as DNA: TGTGCCAGCAGCCCAGGACAGGGCGTTTCCTACGAGCAGTACTTC. Residues: CASSPGQGVSYEQYF.

The V call is TRBV28, the J call TRBJ1-2; TRBD1 might be the D (5 bases). The ends were cut back, 5 bases at V and 0 bases at J, with 13 bases in the middle. Germline V gene lookup returns CDR1 MDHEN and CDR2 SYDVKM. The CDR3 is 15 residues long. CDR3 DNA: TGTGCCAGCAGTACCCGGACATCAACTAACTATGGCTACACCTTC. As protein: CASSTRTSTNYGYTF.

The chain couples TRBV28 to TRBJ2-4; 7 nucleotides align to TRBD1. The germline V gene has CDR1 MDHEN and CDR2 SYDVKM. J gave up 6 bases and V 4 bases, and 3 bases lay outside the gene matches. The CDR3 spans 13 residues. The chain's CDR3 is CASSSRQGNIQYF. The CDR3 DNA reads as TGTGCCAGCAGTTCACGACAGGGAAACATTCAGTACTTC.

The chain is built from TRBV7-8 and TRBJ1-5; D unresolved. Deletions cut 5 bases from V and 1 base from J, with 9 bases between. The V gene's germline CDR1 is SGHVS and CDR2 FQNEAQ. The CDR3 has 14 amino acids. The CDR3 sequence is CASSPQRSNQPQHF. In nucleotides, the CDR3 is TGTGCCAGCAGCCCGCAGAGGAGCAATCAGCCCCAGCATTTT.

The chain recombines TRBV30 with TRBJ2-6, with D possibly TRBD2 on 5 matching bases. Per germline, CDR1 GTSNPN and CDR2 SVGIG (reference sequence). This CDR3 has 13 residues. The CDR3 protein is CVARVPGANVLTF. The DNA for the CDR3 is TGTGTGGCGCGGGTTCCTGGGGCCAACGTCCTGACTTTC. Using reference TRBV30 and TRBJ2-6 for the parts outside the CDR3, the full variable domain is SQTIHQWPATLVQPVGSPLSLECTVEGTSNPNLYWYRQAAGRGLQLLFYSVGIGQISSEVPQNLSASRPQDRQFILSSKKLLLSDSGFYLCVARVPGANVLTFGAGSRLTVL.

The chain recombines TRBV10-2 with TRBJ2-2, with 8 bases matching TRBD1. The CDR3 runs to 15 residues. The germline V gene encodes CDR1 WSHSY and CDR2 SAAADI. V trimming: 4 bases; J trimming: 4 bases; junction bases outside the gene matches: 5. CDR3 protein: CASSATTGVTGELFF. For the CDR3, the DNA is TGCGCCAGCAGTGCGACGACAGGGGTCACCGGGGAGCTGTTTTTT.

This clone showed up just a few times. The V and J genes are TRBV15 and TRBJ2-7; 7 nucleotides match TRBD1. This CDR3 has 13 amino acids. With V trimmed by 9 bases and J by 4 bases, 9 bases remained unmatched. CDR1 is LNHNV, CDR2 YYDKDF, per germline (reference sequence). The CDR3 spells CATALAGGYEQYV. The CDR3 DNA reads as TGTGCCACAGCCTTGGCAGGGGGATACGAGCAGTACGTC.

The chain combines TRBV2 with TRBJ1-4; D is possibly TRBD1 (5 bases). Trimming took 2 bases from V and 3 from J, leaving 7 bases between them. The germline CDR1 and CDR2 sequences are SNHLY and FYNNEI. The CDR3 is made up of 14 amino acids. For the CDR3, the DNA is TGTGCCAGCAGTGAACGACAGTCTAATGAAAAACTGTTTTTT. Protein: CASSERQSNEKLFF.

The chain carries TRBV6-1 and TRBJ1-5; the match to TRBD1 covers 7 bases. Germline V gives CDR1 MNHNS, CDR2 SASEGT. Trimming removed 1 base from V and 7 bases from J; junction bases left unmatched: 4. The CDR3 totals 14 residues. CDR3 protein: CASSEVGGLQPQHF. DNA for the CDR3: TGTGCCAGCAGTGAAGTAGGGGGCTTACAGCCCCAGCATTTT.

This clone was seen only once. The chain recombines TRBV6-5 with TRBJ1-1; 8 nucleotides align to TRBD1. This CDR3 is 15 amino acids long. V lost 4 bases to trimming and J lost 4 bases; unmatched junction nucleotides: 8. The germline V gene encodes CDR1 MNHEY and CDR2 SVGAGI. CDR3 residues: CASSSYRGGGTEAFF. In DNA form, the CDR3 reads TGTGCCAGCAGTTCCTACAGGGGGGGAGGCACTGAAGCTTTCTTT.

This sequence joins TRBV6-6 and TRBJ1-5; D remains unclear. V was shortened by 1 base and J by 7 bases, with 8 bases between the two germline ends. The CDR3 loop spans 13 amino acids. The germline V gene encodes CDR1 MNHNY and CDR2 SVGAGI (reference sequence). The CDR3 spells CASSYLGGQPQHF. The CDR3 nucleotides read TGTGCCAGCAGTTACTTAGGTGGCCAGCCCCAGCATTTT.

This clone has just one count. The rearrangement links TRBV4-1 to TRBJ1-2, with 9 bases lining up with TRBD1. The CDR3 covers 14 residues. Germline V gene lookup returns CDR1 MGHRA and CDR2 YSYEKL. The J segment lost 3 bases and the V segment lost 6 bases, leaving 5 bases of the junction unmatched. The CDR3 loop reads CASSPDRGYYGYTF. The CDR3 bases are TGCGCCAGCAGTCCGGACAGGGGTTACTATGGCTACACCTTC.

This chain joins TRBV29-1 and TRBJ1-5; tentatively, D is TRBD1 (5 bases). V was cut by 4 bases and J by 5 bases, with 12 bases left in between. The CDR3 spans 13 residues. Germline V gene data show CDR1 as SQVTM and CDR2 as ANQGSEA. CDR3 nucleotides: TGCAGCGTTGGGTTAGAAGGGGATCAGCCCCAGCATTTT. It codes for CSVGLEGDQPQHF.